This T cell receptor beta chain was documented in a study of blood T cell repertoires in COVID-19. Study in general: There were acute and convalescent COVID-19 samples, and they came from the United States, Italy and Spain.

Some clones are missing from TCRdb's copy, which holds only in-frame ones; the method was immunoSEQ multiplex PCR. Among around 180,000 clones listed, 89% were seen once. From germline, CDR1 is MNHEY and CDR2 SVGEGT. The CDR3 length is 14 residues. Trimming removed 5 bases from V and 7 bases from J; junction bases left unmatched: 5. This sequence originates from a middle-aged woman with acute COVID-19. The chain carries TRBV6-2 or TRBV6-3 and TRBJ2-7; TRBD2 aligns across 13 bases. The sequenced sample was PBMCs or T cells enriched from blood (not recorded which). The CDR3 DNA reads as TGTGCCAGCAGTGGACTAGCGGGGGCGGGGGAGCAGTACTTC. As protein: CASSGLAGAGEQYF.